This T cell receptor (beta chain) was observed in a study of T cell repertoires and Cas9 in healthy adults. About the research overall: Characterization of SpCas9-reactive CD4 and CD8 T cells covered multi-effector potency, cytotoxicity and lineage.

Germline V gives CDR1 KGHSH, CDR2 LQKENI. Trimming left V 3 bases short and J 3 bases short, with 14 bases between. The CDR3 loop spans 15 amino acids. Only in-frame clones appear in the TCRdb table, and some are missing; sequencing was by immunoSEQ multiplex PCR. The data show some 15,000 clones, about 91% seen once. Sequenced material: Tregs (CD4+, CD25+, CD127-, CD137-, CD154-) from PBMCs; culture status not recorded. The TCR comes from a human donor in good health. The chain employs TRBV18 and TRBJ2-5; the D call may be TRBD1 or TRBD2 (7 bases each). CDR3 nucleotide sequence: TGTGCCAGCTCACCCTCGACAGGGAGGGAAGAGACCCAGTACTTC. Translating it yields CASSPSTGREETQYF.